The clone carrying this T cell receptor (beta chain) was observed once. The antigen remains undetermined. In the original workflow: There were no quality scores in the junction-only immunoSEQ sequences, so filtering differed. TCRdb's table, derived via immunoSEQ multiplex PCR, lists solely in-frame clones and lacks some. V and J calls and clone size are given by that table; D and trimming were obtained from the DNA. The sample contains roughly 660,000 clones, less than 95% of which appear only once. The CDR3 has 14 residues. Germline CDR1 and CDR2: SGHTA and FQGNSA. Trimming took 0 bases from V and 3 from J, leaving 9 bases between them. The data originate from a study of shared clonotypes between healthy human individuals. Study-wide results and limits: Sequencing depth was expected to influence donor clonotype sharing.

The clonotype was recovered from a man aged 18-30 years in good health. Some clones in this sample may be carry-over from other donors' samples. This rearrangement joins TRBV7-2 to TRBJ2-7; D remains unclear. What was sequenced was memory CD8+ T cells from PBMCs. Subset: CD45RO+ cells pooled with CCR7-negative TemRA cells. The CDR3 is CASSLAETDYEQYF. DNA of the CDR3: TGTGCCAGCAGCTTAGCAGAGACGGACTACGAGCAGTACTTC.